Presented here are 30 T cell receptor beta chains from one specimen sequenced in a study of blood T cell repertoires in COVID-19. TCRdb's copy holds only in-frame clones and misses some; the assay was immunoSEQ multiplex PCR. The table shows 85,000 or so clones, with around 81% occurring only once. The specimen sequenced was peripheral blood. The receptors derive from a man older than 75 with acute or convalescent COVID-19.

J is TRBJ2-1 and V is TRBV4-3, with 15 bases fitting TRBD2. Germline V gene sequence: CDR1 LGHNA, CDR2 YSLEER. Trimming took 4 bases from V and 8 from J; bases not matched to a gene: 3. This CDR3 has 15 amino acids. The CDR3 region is CASSPGLAGGDEQFF. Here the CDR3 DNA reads TGCGCCAGCAGCCCGGGACTAGCGGGAGGCGATGAGCAGTTCTTC.

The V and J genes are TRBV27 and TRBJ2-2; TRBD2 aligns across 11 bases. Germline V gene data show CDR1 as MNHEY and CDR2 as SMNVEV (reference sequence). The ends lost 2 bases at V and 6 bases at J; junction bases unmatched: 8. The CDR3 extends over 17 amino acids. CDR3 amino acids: CASSLVGSGRAAGELFF. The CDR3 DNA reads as TGTGCCAGCAGTTTAGTGGGTAGCGGGAGGGCCGCCGGGGAGCTGTTTTTT.

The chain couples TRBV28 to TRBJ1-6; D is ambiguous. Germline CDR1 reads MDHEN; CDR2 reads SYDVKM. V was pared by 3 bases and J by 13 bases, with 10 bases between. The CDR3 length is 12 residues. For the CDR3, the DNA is TGTGCCAGCAGTTTTAGGACTCCCCCCCTCCACTTT. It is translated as CASSFRTPPLHF.

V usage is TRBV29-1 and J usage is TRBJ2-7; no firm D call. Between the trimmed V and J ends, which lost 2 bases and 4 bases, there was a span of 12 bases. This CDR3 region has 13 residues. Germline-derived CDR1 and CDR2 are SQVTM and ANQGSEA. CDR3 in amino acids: CSVERLVGYEQYF. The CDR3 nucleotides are TGCAGCGTTGAACGCCTAGTTGGGTACGAGCAGTACTTC.

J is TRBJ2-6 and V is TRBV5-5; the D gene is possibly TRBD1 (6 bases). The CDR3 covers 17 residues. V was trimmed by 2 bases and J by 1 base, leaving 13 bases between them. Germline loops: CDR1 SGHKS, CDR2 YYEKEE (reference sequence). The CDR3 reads CASSFRLTGSGANVLTF. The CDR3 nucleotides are TGTGCCAGCAGCTTCCGATTAACAGGGTCTGGGGCCAACGTCCTGACTTTC.

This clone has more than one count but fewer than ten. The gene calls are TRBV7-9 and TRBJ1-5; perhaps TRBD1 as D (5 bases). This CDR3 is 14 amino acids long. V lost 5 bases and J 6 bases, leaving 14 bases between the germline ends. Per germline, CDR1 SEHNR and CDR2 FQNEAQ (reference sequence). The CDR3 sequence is CASSPMGGGQPQHF. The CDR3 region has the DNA TGTGCCAGCAGCCCTATGGGGGGGGGTCAGCCCCAGCATTTT.

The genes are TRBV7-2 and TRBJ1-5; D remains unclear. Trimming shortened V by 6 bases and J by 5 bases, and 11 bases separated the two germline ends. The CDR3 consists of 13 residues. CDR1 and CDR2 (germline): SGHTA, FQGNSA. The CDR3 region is CASSQAAYQPQHF. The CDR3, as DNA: TGTGCCAGCAGTCAAGCGGCTTATCAGCCCCAGCATTTT.

This CDR3 is CASSRHGNTEAFF. For the CDR3, the DNA is TGTGCCAGCAGCAGACATGGGAACACTGAAGCTTTCTTT. The chain carries TRBV7-9 and TRBJ1-1; no reliable D call. The V gene lost 5 bases and the J gene lost 1 base, with 8 bases spanning the gap. The CDR3 extends over 13 amino acids. Per the germline V gene, CDR1 is SEHNR and CDR2 is FQNEAQ (reference sequence).

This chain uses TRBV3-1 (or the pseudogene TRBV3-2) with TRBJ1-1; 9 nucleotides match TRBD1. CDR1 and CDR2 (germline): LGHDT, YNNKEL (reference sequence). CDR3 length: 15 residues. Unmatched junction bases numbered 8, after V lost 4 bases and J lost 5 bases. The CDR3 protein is CASSPPTGGVTEAFF. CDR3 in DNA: TGTGCCAGCAGCCCGCCCACAGGGGGCGTTACTGAAGCTTTCTTT.

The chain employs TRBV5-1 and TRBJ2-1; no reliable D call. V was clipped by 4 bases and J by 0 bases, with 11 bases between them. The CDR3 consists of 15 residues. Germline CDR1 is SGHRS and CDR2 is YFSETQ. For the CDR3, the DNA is TGCGCCAGCAGCCCGGGTCCTAGCTCCTACAATGAGCAGTTCTTC. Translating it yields CASSPGPSSYNEQFF.

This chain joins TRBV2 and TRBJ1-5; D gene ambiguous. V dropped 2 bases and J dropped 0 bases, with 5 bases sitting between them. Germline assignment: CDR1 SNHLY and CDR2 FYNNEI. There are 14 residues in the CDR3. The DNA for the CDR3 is TGTGCCAGCAGTGAATTAGATAGCAATCAGCCCCAGCATTTT. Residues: CASSELDSNQPQHF.

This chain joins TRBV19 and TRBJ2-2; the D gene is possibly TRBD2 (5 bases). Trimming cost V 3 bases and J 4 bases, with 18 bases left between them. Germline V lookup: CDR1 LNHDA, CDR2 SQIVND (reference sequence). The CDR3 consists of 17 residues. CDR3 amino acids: CASSIFGPGFSTGELFF. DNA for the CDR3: TGTGCCAGTAGTATTTTCGGTCCGGGGTTTAGCACCGGGGAGCTGTTTTTT.

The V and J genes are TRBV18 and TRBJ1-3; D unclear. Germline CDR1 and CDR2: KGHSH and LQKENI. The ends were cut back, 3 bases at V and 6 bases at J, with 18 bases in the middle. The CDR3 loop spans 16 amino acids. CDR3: CASSPLRRQEVNTIYF. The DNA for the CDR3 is TGTGCCAGCTCACCGTTGAGACGGCAGGAGGTAAACACCATATATTTT.

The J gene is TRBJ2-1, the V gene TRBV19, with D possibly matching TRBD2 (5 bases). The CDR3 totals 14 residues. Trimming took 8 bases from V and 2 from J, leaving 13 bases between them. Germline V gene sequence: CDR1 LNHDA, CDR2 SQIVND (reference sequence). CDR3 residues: CASRRTGTYNEQFF. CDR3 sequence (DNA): TGTGCCAGTCGCCGGACGGGAACCTACAATGAGCAGTTCTTC.

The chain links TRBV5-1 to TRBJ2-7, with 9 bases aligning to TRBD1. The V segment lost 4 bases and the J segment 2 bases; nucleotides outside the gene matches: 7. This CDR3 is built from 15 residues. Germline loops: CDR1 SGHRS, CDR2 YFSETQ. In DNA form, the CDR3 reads TGCGCCAGCAGCGCGGGGACAGGGTTCGCCTACGAGCAGTACTTC. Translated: CASSAGTGFAYEQYF.

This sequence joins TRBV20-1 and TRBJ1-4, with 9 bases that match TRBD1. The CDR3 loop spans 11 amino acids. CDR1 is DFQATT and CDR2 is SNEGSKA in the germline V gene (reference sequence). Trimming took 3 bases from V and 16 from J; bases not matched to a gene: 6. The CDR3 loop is CSASYRDREFF. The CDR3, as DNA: TGCAGTGCTAGTTATAGGGACAGGGAGTTTTTT.

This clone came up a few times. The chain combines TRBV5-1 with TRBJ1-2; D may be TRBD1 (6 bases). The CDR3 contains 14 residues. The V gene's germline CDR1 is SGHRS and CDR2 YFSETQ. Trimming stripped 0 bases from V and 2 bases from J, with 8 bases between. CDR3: CASSLDTGNYGYTF. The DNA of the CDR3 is TGCGCCAGCAGCTTGGACACAGGGAACTATGGCTACACCTTC. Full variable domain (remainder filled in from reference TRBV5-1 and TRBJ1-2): KAGVTQTPRYLIKTRGQQVTLSCSPISGHRSVSWYQQTPGQGLQFLFEYFSETQRNKGNFPGRFSGRQFSNSRSEMNVSTLELGDSALYLCASSLDTGNYGYTFGSGTRLTVV.

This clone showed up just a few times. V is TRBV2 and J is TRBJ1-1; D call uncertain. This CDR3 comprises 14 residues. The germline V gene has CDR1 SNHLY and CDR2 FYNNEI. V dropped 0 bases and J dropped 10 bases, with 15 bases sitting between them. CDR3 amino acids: CASSEALIPGGAFF. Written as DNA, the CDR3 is TGTGCCAGCAGTGAAGCGTTAATCCCCGGAGGAGCTTTCTTT.

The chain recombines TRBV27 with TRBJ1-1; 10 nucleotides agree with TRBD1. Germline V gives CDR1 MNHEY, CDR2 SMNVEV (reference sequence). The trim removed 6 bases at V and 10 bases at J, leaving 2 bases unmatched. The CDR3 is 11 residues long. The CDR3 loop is CASRTGGAAFF. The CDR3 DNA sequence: TGTGCCAGCAGGACAGGGGGCGCAGCTTTCTTT.

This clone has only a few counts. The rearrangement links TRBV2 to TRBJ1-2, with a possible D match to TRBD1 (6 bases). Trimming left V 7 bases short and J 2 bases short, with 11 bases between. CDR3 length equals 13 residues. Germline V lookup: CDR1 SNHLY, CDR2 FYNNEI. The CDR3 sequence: CASKSGTNYGYTF. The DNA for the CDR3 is TGTGCCAGCAAGAGTGGGACAAACTATGGCTACACCTTC.

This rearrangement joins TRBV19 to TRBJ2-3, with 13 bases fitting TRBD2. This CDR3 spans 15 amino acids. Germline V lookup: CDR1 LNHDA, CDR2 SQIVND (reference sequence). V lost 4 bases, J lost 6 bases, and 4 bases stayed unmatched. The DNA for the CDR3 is TGTGCCAGTAGTAAACTAGCGGGAGGGAGGGATACGCAGTATTTT. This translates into CASSKLAGGRDTQYF.

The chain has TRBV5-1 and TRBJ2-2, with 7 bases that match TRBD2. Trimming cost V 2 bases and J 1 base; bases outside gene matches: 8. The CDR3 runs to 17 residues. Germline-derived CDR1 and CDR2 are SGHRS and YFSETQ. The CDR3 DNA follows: TGCGCCAGCAGCTTATCAAGACTAGCCTTGAACACCGGGGAGCTGTTTTTT. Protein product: CASSLSRLALNTGELFF.

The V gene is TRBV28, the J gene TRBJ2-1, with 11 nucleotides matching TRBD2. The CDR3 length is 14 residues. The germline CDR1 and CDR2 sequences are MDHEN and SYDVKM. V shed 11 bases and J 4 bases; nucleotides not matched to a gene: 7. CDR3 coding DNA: TGTGCCCATAGCGGGAGGGCCAGGTACAATGAGCAGTTCTTC. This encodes CAHSGRARYNEQFF.

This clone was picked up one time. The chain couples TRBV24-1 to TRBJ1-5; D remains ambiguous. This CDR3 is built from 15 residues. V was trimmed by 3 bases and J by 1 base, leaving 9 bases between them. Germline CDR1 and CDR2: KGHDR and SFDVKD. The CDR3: CATSDGGPSNQPQHF. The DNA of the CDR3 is TGTGCCACCAGTGATGGCGGTCCAAGCAATCAGCCCCAGCATTTT.

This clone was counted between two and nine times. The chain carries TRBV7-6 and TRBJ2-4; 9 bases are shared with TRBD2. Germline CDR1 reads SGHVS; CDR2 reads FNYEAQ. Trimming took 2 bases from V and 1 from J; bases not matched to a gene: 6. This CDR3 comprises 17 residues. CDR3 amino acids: CASSLFPSGIAKNIQYF. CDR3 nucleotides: TGTGCCAGCAGCTTATTCCCTAGCGGGATCGCCAAAAACATTCAGTACTTC.

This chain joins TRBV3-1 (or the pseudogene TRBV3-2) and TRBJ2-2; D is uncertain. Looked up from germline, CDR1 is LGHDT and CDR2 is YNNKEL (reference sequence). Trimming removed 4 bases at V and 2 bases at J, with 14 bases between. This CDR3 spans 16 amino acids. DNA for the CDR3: TGTGCCAGCAGCCGCTCCGTCGATCTAAACACCGGGGAGCTGTTTTTT. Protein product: CASSRSVDLNTGELFF.

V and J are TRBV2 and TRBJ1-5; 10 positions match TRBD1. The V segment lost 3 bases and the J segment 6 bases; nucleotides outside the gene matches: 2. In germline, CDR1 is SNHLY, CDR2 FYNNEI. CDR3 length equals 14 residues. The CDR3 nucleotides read TGTGCCAGCAGTGAGACAGGGGGCCTTCAGCCCCAGCATTTT. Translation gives CASSETGGLQPQHF.

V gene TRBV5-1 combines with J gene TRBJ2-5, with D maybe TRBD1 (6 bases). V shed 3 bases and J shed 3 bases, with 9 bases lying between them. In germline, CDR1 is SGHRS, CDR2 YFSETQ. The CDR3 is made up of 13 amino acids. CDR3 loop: CASSSSGEETQYF. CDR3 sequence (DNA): TGCGCCAGCAGCTCCTCAGGGGAAGAGACCCAGTACTTC.

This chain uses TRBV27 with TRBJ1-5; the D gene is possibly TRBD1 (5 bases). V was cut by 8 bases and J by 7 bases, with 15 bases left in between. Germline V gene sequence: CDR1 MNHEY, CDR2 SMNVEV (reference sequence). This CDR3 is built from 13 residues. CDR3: CASGHGAWQPQHF. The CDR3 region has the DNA TGTGCCAGCGGTCATGGGGCTTGGCAGCCCCAGCATTTT.

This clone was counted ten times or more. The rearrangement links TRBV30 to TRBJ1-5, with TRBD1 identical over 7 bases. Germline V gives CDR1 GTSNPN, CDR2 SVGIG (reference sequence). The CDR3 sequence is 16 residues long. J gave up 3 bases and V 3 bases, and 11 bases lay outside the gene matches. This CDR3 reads CAWRGRLTGVNQPQHF. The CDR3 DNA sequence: TGTGCCTGGAGGGGAAGACTCACAGGGGTCAATCAGCCCCAGCATTTT. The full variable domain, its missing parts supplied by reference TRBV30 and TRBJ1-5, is SQTIHQWPATLVQPVGSPLSLECTVEGTSNPNLYWYRQAAGRGLQLLFYSVGIGQISSEVPQNLSASRPQDRQFILSSKKLLLSDSGFYLCAWRGRLTGVNQPQHFGDGTRLSIL.